The clone carrying this T cell receptor beta chain appeared many times. Its antigen is as yet unknown. The record originates from a study of T cells in Graves' hyperthyroidism and ophthalmopathy. On the basis of clinical symptoms, serum thyroxine and TRAb, thyroid ultrasound and orbital computed tomography, diagnoses were made. The PBMCs were sourced from fresh peripheral blood (approximately 10 ml). The germline V and J ends were trimmed by 4 bases and 4 bases, with 10 bases remaining between them. In germline, CDR1 is SNHLY, CDR2 FYNNEI. The CDR3 totals 14 residues. Template material for amplifying TCR beta CDR3 regions consisted of RNA transcripts. The study used the HTBI primer set for a first-round RT-PCR of the TCR CDR3. TCRdb called the multiplex PCR reads again in MiXCR, with one record for every CDR3 protein. The data hold under 700,000 distinct CDR3 sequences, with roughly a sixth observed a single time.

Study-level results: Most thyroid clonotypes that were expanded above 0.001 also turned up in blood.

The sequencing input was blood. The clonotype was recovered from a woman aged 18 to 35 with Graves' hyperthyroidism. The chain links TRBV2 to TRBJ1-4; D possibly corresponds to TRBD1 (6 bases). The CDR3 loop reads CASSVEGHNEKLFF. CDR3 DNA sequence: TGTGCCAGCAGTGTAGAGGGACATAATGAAAAACTGTTTTTT.